A single sample is the source of the 18 T cell receptor beta chains below, sequenced in a study of spatial heterogeneity in lung cancer. Study observations and caveats: Tumoral mutation counts were tracked by counts of expanded intratumoral alpha and beta TCRs.

MiXCR, applied by TCRdb to the 5' RACE reads, yields one record per CDR3 protein. The table shows 100,000 to 110,000 distinct CDR3 sequences, with approximately 4.4% occurring only once. This sample's time point: sample taken at primary tumor resection. For these TCRs, the target antigens are not known. Sequenced material: lung tumor tissue, taken at surgery. These receptors originate from a male donor with early-stage non-small cell lung cancer.

This clonotype was counted only a few times. V gene TRBV10-3 combines with J gene TRBJ2-7, with D uncertain. The CDR3 contains 15 residues. From germline, CDR1 is ENHRY and CDR2 SYGVKD. Trimming removed 4 bases at V and 0 bases at J, with 13 bases between. CDR3 in amino acids: CAISGLALSSYEQYF. The CDR3 DNA reads TGTGCCATCAGTGGGCTCGCGTTAAGCTCCTACGAGCAGTACTTC.

Many counts were recorded for this clonotype. V gene TRBV4-1 combines with J gene TRBJ2-5; TRBD1 might be the D (6 bases). Germline CDR1 MGHRA, CDR2 YSYEKL. V dropped 0 bases and J dropped 2 bases, with 13 bases sitting between them. The CDR3 is made up of 16 amino acids. The CDR3 coding sequence is TGCGCCAGCAGCCAAGAGTGGGGGCGTCCTCAAGAGACCCAGTACTTC. Protein sequence: CASSQEWGRPQETQYF.

This clonotype was detected many times. V and J are TRBV12-3 or TRBV12-4 and TRBJ2-1, with 8 bases fitting TRBD2. V shed 3 bases, J shed 8 bases, and the junction held 12 bases outside the gene matches. The length of the CDR3 is 16 residues. The CDR3 DNA sequence: TGTGCCAGCAGTTTTTCTTCCGGGAGGGCCGCTGATGAGCAGTTCTTC. Translated, it gives CASSFSSGRAADEQFF.

The rearrangement links TRBV25-1 to TRBJ2-7; unclear D gene. The CDR3 consists of 12 residues. Between the trimmed V and J ends, which lost 4 bases and 7 bases, there was a span of 11 bases. CDR1 and CDR2 from the germline V gene are MGHDK and SYGVNS. This CDR3 is CASSGLLWEQYF. The DNA for the CDR3 is TGTGCCAGCAGTGGGCTCCTCTGGGAGCAGTACTTC.

This clonotype appeared many times. V and J are TRBV2 and TRBJ1-2; TRBD1 might be the D (5 bases). The CDR3 loop spans 13 amino acids. Per the germline V gene, CDR1 is SNHLY and CDR2 is FYNNEI. V was trimmed by 6 bases and J by 3 bases, leaving 11 bases between them. As DNA, the CDR3 is TGTGCCAGCAGGTCCAGGGCCCACTATGGCTACACCTTC. This translates into CASRSRAHYGYTF.

This clonotype was counted ten times or more. The V call is TRBV11-2, the J call TRBJ2-3; TRBD2 agrees at 10 bases. V lost 5 bases, J lost 1 base, and 3 bases stayed unmatched. Germline V CDR1 and CDR2: SGHAT, FQNNGV. This CDR3 contains 15 residues. CDR3 nucleotide sequence: TGTGCCAGCAGCCGAAGCGGGAGGGGCACAGATACGCAGTATTTT. Residues: CASSRSGRGTDTQYF.

This clonotype has ten or more counts. This chain links TRBV10-2 with TRBJ1-1; unclear D gene. The V and J ends lost 2 bases and 8 bases respectively, with 6 bases between them. Germline CDR1 and CDR2: WSHSY and SAAADI. The length of the CDR3 is 11 residues. CDR3 bases: TGCGCCAGCAGTGAGATGGCAGAAGCTTTCTTT. This gives the protein CASSEMAEAFF.

There are many counts of this clonotype. The genes are TRBV12-3 or TRBV12-4 and TRBJ1-4; D possibly corresponds to TRBD1 (5 bases). Trimming removed 3 bases at V and 8 bases at J, with 16 bases between. The CDR3 has 15 residues. The chain's CDR3 is CASSFRGPGSEKLFF. CDR3 DNA sequence: TGTGCCAGCAGTTTCCGGGGACCGGGATCAGAAAAACTGTTTTTT.

This clonotype was seen many times. The chain employs TRBV7-8 and TRBJ1-4; 9 nucleotides agree with TRBD1. Germline loops: CDR1 SGHVS, CDR2 FQNEAQ. Trimming at V came to 4 bases and at J to 6 bases, leaving 15 bases not matched to a gene. The CDR3 totals 18 residues. The CDR3 DNA sequence: TGTGCCAGCAGCTCCCACCGGGACAGGGCCCGCCGGGATGAAAAACTGTTTTTT. Translating it yields CASSSHRDRARRDEKLFF.

This clonotype was seen many times. The chain carries TRBV27 and TRBJ2-7, with D hard to call. The germline gives CDR1 MNHEY, CDR2 SMNVEV (reference sequence). V was cut by 6 bases and J by 9 bases, with 21 bases left in between. This CDR3 contains 14 residues. This CDR3 reads CASRDDRESLWQYF. In DNA, the CDR3 is TGTGCCAGCAGGGATGACCGCGAGTCCCTTTGGCAGTACTTC.

The chain couples TRBV11-2 to TRBJ2-5; TRBD1 might be the D (5 bases). Per germline, CDR1 SGHAT and CDR2 FQNNGV. The CDR3 spans 16 residues. The V end lost 1 base, the J end lost 1 base, and 13 bases lay between the germline ends. The CDR3 bases are TGTGCCAGCAGCTTAGGTGGACAATCAATCCAAGAGACCCAGTACTTC. It translates to CASSLGGQSIQETQYF.

This clonotype was picked up a small number of times. V gene TRBV6-7 combines with J gene TRBJ2-1; 12 nucleotides agree with TRBD2. TRBV6-7 is sorted into the ORF group, with uncertain function. This CDR3 contains 16 residues. J gave up 2 bases and V 4 bases, and 3 bases lay outside the gene matches. This CDR3 is CASSSGTSGPYNEQFF. The CDR3 nucleotides read TGTGCCAGCAGTTCGGGGACTAGCGGGCCCTACAATGAGCAGTTCTTC.

This clonotype was recorded at least ten times. The rearrangement uses TRBV27 and TRBJ2-7; 9 nucleotides align to TRBD1. The germline CDR1 and CDR2 sequences are MNHEY and SMNVEV (reference sequence). The CDR3 loop spans 18 amino acids. With V trimmed by 0 bases and J by 2 bases, 11 bases remained unmatched. CDR3 DNA: TGTGCCAGCAGTTTATCGATACTCGGGACAGGGCTTCCCTACGAGCAGTACTTC. Translated, it gives CASSLSILGTGLPYEQYF.

The sample holds many counts of this clonotype. J is TRBJ2-4 and V is TRBV29-1, with TRBD2 matching over 12 bases. This CDR3 is 18 amino acids long. The J segment lost 2 bases and the V segment lost 2 bases, leaving 10 bases of the junction unmatched. In germline, CDR1 is SQVTM, CDR2 ANQGSEA. In DNA form, the CDR3 reads TGCAGCGTTGAATGGCTAGCGGGAGGGGAATGGTCCAAAAACATTCAGTACTTC. Translating it yields CSVEWLAGGEWSKNIQYF.

A few counts support this clonotype. The V call is TRBV20-1, the J call TRBJ2-3; TRBD2 is a possible D gene (5 bases). V lost 5 bases to trimming and J lost 8 bases, with 23 bases between them. Germline CDR1 reads DFQATT; CDR2 reads SNEGSKA (reference sequence). The CDR3 consists of 15 residues. Here the CDR3 reads CSAPWTDPGGFTQYF. The CDR3 DNA sequence: TGCAGTGCTCCGTGGACCGATCCGGGCGGGTTTACGCAGTATTTT.

Many counts were recorded for this clonotype. The chain employs TRBV6-6 and TRBJ1-4; D is ambiguous. Germline V gives CDR1 MNHNY, CDR2 SVGAGI (reference sequence). With 5 bases removed from V and 5 bases from J, the gap between germline ends came to 9 bases. The CDR3 has 13 residues. CDR3 DNA: TGTGCCAGCAGTCTATGGACCAATGAAAAACTGTTTTTT. Protein sequence: CASSLWTNEKLFF.

This clonotype was detected only a few times. This CDR3 reads CASSLAAYEQYF. For the CDR3, the DNA is TGTGCCAGCAGCTTAGCCGCCTACGAGCAGTACTTC. The gene calls are TRBV11-2 and TRBJ2-7; no clear D gene. The CDR3 is made up of 12 amino acids. V was shortened by 1 base and J by 2 bases, with 3 bases between the two germline ends. CDR1 is SGHAT and CDR2 is FQNNGV in the germline V gene.

This clonotype was recorded at least ten times. V gene TRBV20-1 combines with J gene TRBJ2-1; 7 bases map to TRBD1. Germline CDR1 DFQATT, CDR2 SNEGSKA (reference sequence). V lost 4 bases to trimming and J lost 1 base; unmatched junction nucleotides: 7. This CDR3 region has 15 residues. As DNA, the CDR3 is TGCAGTGCTACTACCGGGACAGTTTCCTACAATGAGCAGTTCTTC. This encodes CSATTGTVSYNEQFF.